These 21 T cell receptor beta chains came from one sample sequenced in a study of T-cell reconstitution after alpha-beta-depleted transplantation in children. It was with unique molecular identifiers that the TCRbeta library was prepared. TCRdb itself ran the PCR reads through MiXCR, one entry per CDR3 protein. The sample consists of around 250,000 distinct CDR3 sequences, less than 9% of them appearing once. The sample was PBMCs, mostly from graft donor cells, taken 180 days after TCRalphabeta/CD19-depleted stem cell transplant. These receptors were taken from a male patient younger than 18 who had a stem cell transplant for acute lymphoblastic leukemia, so the T cells may come from the graft donor.

Many counts were recorded for this clonotype. Germline is not matched at one junction end, which may reflect a read error. This sequence joins TRBV28 and TRBJ2-7, with unresolved D. The CDR3 contains 12 residues. Per the germline V gene, CDR1 is MDHEN and CDR2 is SYDVKM. CDR3 nucleotide sequence: TGCGCCAGCAGCTTTGCAGGTTACGAGCAGTACTTC. Amino acids: CASSFAGYEQYF.

Regarding this clonotype: One end of the junction varies from germline; a read error may be responsible. The V and J genes are TRBV18 and TRBJ2-5; D gene unclear. The V gene's germline CDR1 is KGHSH and CDR2 LQKENI. The CDR3 is 12 residues long. CDR3 DNA sequence: TGTGCCACCTTCTGGCAGAACCCCCGCAACCACTTC. Its translation: CATFWQNPRNHF. The entire variable domain, with the rest obtained from reference TRBV18 and TRBJ2-5, is as follows: NAGVMQNPRHLVRRRGQEARLRCSPMKGHSHVYWYRQLPEEGLKFMVYLQKENIIDESGMPKERFSAEFPKEGPSILRIQQVVRGDSAAYFCATFWQNPRNHFGPGTRLLVL.

Many counts were recorded for this clonotype. This sequence joins TRBV7-6 and TRBJ2-2; D unclear. The V end lost 1 base, the J end lost 5 bases, and 17 bases lay between the germline ends. The CDR3 has 17 residues. Germline CDR1 is SGHVS and CDR2 is FNYEAQ. CDR3 sequence: CASSLDPSPAATGELFF. The DNA for the CDR3 is TGTGCCAGCAGCTTAGACCCCAGCCCAGCCGCTACCGGGGAGCTGTTTTTT.

A remark on this clonotype: A much bigger clone sits one base away, suggesting this may be a read error. V gene TRBV28 combines with J gene TRBJ1-3; D not resolved. This CDR3 is built from 15 residues. Germline V gene data show CDR1 as MDHEN and CDR2 as SYDVKM. With 6 bases removed from V and 3 bases from J, the gap between germline ends came to 15 bases. CDR3 amino acids: CASSAIKGYGNTIYF. The CDR3 nucleotides read TGTGCCAGCAGCGCGATTAAGGGCTATGGAAACACCATATATTTT.

This clonotype has a count of ten or more. This chain links TRBV12-3 or TRBV12-4 with TRBJ1-2; no definite D call. V lost 4 bases to trimming and J lost 3 bases, with 15 bases between them. The CDR3 covers 15 residues. The CDR3 DNA is TGTGCCAGCAGTTCCTCCCCTCAGGTTGACTATGGCTACACCTTC. This codes for CASSSSPQVDYGYTF.

This clonotype was counted at least ten times. The rearrangement joins TRBV14 to TRBJ2-3; D gene ambiguous. V gave up 3 bases and J gave up 1 base, with 11 bases separating them. This CDR3 spans 15 amino acids. CDR1 SGHDN and CDR2 FVKESK come from the germline V gene. For the CDR3, the DNA is TGTGCCAGCAGCCATGGGCTCGACCGCACAGATACGCAGTATTTT. Translating it yields CASSHGLDRTDTQYF.

This clonotype has at least ten counts. DNA for the CDR3: TGCAGTGCTAGTGGGACTAGCATACACACAGATACGCAGTATTTT. Translated: CSASGTSIHTDTQYF. The chain links TRBV20-1 to TRBJ2-3, with 9 bases that match TRBD2. Trimming took 3 bases from V and 2 from J; bases not matched to a gene: 6. The germline CDR1 and CDR2 sequences are DFQATT and SNEGSKA (reference sequence). This CDR3 contains 15 residues.

This clonotype was recorded many times. The chain employs TRBV4-3 and TRBJ2-2, with TRBD1 matching 10 bases. Germline-derived CDR1 and CDR2 are LGHNA and YSLEER. J lost 4 bases, V lost 0 bases, and 11 bases had no gene match. The CDR3 consists of 19 residues. The DNA for the CDR3 is TGCGCCAGCAGCCAAGATCATGGGACAGGGGCCGCGACCACCGGGGAGCTGTTTTTT. Protein sequence: CASSQDHGTGAATTGELFF.

This clonotype was observed many times. This sequence joins TRBV12-3 or TRBV12-4 and TRBJ1-2, with 7 bases aligning to TRBD1. V lost 6 bases, J lost 4 bases, and 8 bases stayed unmatched. This CDR3 has 14 residues. CDR3 loop: CASSRTGVGYGYTF. Here the CDR3 DNA reads TGTGCCAGCAGCCGCACAGGGGTTGGCTATGGCTACACCTTC.

This clonotype was seen at least ten times. The V and J genes are TRBV4-3 and TRBJ2-7, with D tentatively TRBD1 (5 bases). Looked up from germline, CDR1 is LGHNA and CDR2 is YSLEER. The CDR3 runs to 14 residues. The V and J ends lost 6 bases and 0 bases respectively, with 12 bases between them. The CDR3 coding sequence is TGCGCCAGCAGTCCAGGACACCTCTCCTACGAGCAGTACTTC. Translation gives CASSPGHLSYEQYF.

This clonotype occurred a few times. The chain joins TRBV7-9 to TRBJ2-2; D remains ambiguous. The V end lost 6 bases, the J end lost 5 bases, and 10 bases lay between the germline ends. Germline V gene data show CDR1 as SEHNR and CDR2 as FQNEAQ (reference sequence). The CDR3 totals 13 residues. The CDR3 loop is CASRPSATGELFF. In DNA form, the CDR3 reads TGTGCCAGCAGGCCCAGTGCGACCGGGGAGCTGTTTTTT.

The chain combines TRBV30 with TRBJ2-7, with D perhaps TRBD1 (7 bases). This CDR3 has 13 residues. The V end was cut by 7 bases, the J end by 6 bases, with 19 bases between. Germline CDR1 is GTSNPN and CDR2 is SVGIG (reference sequence). CDR3 loop: CASWGQMGGEQYF. The CDR3 DNA follows: TGTGCCTCCTGGGGACAGATGGGGGGCGAGCAGTACTTC.

This clonotype was recorded at least ten times. The chain links TRBV11-2 to TRBJ1-4; D remains unclear. The germline V gene encodes CDR1 SGHAT and CDR2 FQNNGV. V lost 1 base and J lost 7, with 16 bases in between. CDR3 length equals 16 residues. Written as DNA, the CDR3 is TGTGCCAGCAGCTTAGTTTGGCCGTCACGGGGTGAAAAACTGTTTTTT. Protein product: CASSLVWPSRGEKLFF.

The rearrangement links TRBV20-1 to TRBJ2-2; possibly TRBD1 for D (5 bases). This CDR3 region has 15 residues. CDR1 is DFQATT and CDR2 is SNEGSKA in the germline V gene (reference sequence). The V and J ends lost 0 bases and 6 bases respectively, with 14 bases between them. CDR3 nucleotide sequence: TGCAGTGCTAGAGACCGTGGCCAGGGTGCCGGGGAGCTGTTTTTT. It is translated as CSARDRGQGAGELFF.

The chain couples TRBV19 to TRBJ2-1; D is uncertain. CDR1 and CDR2 from the germline V gene are LNHDA and SQIVND (reference sequence). The CDR3 consists of 12 residues. The V end was cut by 6 bases, the J end by 8 bases, with 11 bases between. This CDR3 reads CASRGRRDEQFF. CDR3 in DNA: TGTGCCAGTAGGGGCAGGCGCGATGAGCAGTTCTTC.

This clonotype was picked up many times. V usage is TRBV4-1 and J usage is TRBJ2-6; D call uncertain. Germline values: CDR1 MGHRA, CDR2 YSYEKL. The CDR3 is made up of 17 amino acids. Trimming took off 4 bases at V and 0 bases at J, with 13 bases between the two ends. Written as DNA, the CDR3 is TGCGCCAGCAGCCCAGGTAATTCCTTCTCTGGGGCCAACGTCCTGACTTTC. Its translation: CASSPGNSFSGANVLTF.

This clonotype was seen ten or more times. This chain joins TRBV10-2 and TRBJ2-3; 10 bases align to TRBD2. The J segment lost 0 bases and the V segment lost 3 bases, leaving 12 bases of the junction unmatched. In germline, CDR1 is WSHSY, CDR2 SAAADI. CDR3 length equals 19 residues. CDR3 DNA sequence: TGCGCCAGCAGTGAAAGGGGTGATAGCGGGAGGTCTAGCACAGATACGCAGTATTTT. Translated, it gives CASSERGDSGRSSTDTQYF.

At least ten counts were recorded for this clonotype. The genes are TRBV27 and TRBJ2-3; TRBD2 aligns across 12 bases. The J segment lost 4 bases and the V segment lost 3 bases, leaving 8 bases of the junction unmatched. The germline V gene encodes CDR1 MNHEY and CDR2 SMNVEV (reference sequence). CDR3 length: 17 residues. The CDR3 DNA follows: TGTGCCAGCAGTTTCTATCTAGCGGGAGGGCCGGCAGATACGCAGTATTTT. Protein: CASSFYLAGGPADTQYF.

This clonotype came up many times. The J gene is TRBJ2-7, the V gene TRBV5-1; 9 positions agree with TRBD1. In germline, CDR1 is SGHRS, CDR2 YFSETQ. The CDR3 length is 16 residues. V lost 4 bases, J lost 0 bases, and 8 bases stayed unmatched. CDR3 in amino acids: CASSPGTGMVSYEQYF. The CDR3 region has the DNA TGCGCCAGCAGCCCAGGGACAGGGATGGTCTCCTACGAGCAGTACTTC. The whole variable domain, filled in from reference TRBV5-1 and TRBJ2-7, reads KAGVTQTPRYLIKTRGQQVTLSCSPISGHRSVSWYQQTPGQGLQFLFEYFSETQRNKGNFPGRFSGRQFSNSRSEMNVSTLELGDSALYLCASSPGTGMVSYEQYFGPGTRLTVT.

In its sample, this clonotype was seen many times. The genes are TRBV10-3 and TRBJ1-2; possibly TRBD1 for D (6 bases). Germline V gives CDR1 ENHRY, CDR2 SYGVKD. CDR3 length equals 15 residues. Trimming cost V 5 bases and J 2 bases, with 15 bases left between them. CDR3 nucleotide sequence: TGTGCCATCAGTCCACCCCTTCAGGGGAACTATGGCTACACCTTC. As protein: CAISPPLQGNYGYTF.

Of note for this clonotype: A read error may be the cause here, since a much bigger clone is one base away. This chain links TRBV29-1 with TRBJ2-2, with D tentatively TRBD2 (6 bases). This CDR3 spans 12 amino acids. Germline V gene lookup returns CDR1 SQVTM and CDR2 ANQGSEA. This CDR3 reads CSVGRGTGQLFF. The CDR3 DNA is TGCAGCGTTGGGAGGGGCACCGGGCAGCTGTTTTTT.